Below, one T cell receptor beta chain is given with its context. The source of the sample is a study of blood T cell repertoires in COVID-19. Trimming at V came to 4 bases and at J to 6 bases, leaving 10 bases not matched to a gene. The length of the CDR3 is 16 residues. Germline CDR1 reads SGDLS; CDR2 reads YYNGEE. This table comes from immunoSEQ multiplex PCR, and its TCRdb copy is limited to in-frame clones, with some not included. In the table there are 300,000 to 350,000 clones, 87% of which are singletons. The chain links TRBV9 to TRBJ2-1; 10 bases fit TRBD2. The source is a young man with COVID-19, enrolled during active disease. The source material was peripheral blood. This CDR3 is CASSPRAGGGGNEQFF. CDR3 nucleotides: TGTGCCAGCAGCCCCCGAGCGGGAGGGGGGGGCAATGAGCAGTTCTTC.